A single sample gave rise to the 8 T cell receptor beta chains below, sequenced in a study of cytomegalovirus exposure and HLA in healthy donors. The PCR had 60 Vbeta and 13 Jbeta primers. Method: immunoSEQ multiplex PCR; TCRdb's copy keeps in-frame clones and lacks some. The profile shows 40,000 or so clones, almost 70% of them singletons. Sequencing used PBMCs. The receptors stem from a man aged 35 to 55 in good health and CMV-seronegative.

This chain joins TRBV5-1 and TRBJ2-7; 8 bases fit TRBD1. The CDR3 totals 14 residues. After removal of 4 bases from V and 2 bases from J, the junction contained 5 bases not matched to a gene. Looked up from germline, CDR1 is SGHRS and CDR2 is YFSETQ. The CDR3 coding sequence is TGCGCCAGCAGCCCCCGACAGGGGACCTACGAGCAGTACTTC. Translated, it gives CASSPRQGTYEQYF.

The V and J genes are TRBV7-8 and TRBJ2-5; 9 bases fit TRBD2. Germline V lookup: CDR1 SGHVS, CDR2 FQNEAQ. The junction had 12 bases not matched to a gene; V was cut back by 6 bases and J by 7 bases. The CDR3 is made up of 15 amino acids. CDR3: CASRQLLAGEGTQYF. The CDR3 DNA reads TGTGCCAGCAGACAGCTCTTAGCGGGGGAAGGGACCCAGTACTTC.

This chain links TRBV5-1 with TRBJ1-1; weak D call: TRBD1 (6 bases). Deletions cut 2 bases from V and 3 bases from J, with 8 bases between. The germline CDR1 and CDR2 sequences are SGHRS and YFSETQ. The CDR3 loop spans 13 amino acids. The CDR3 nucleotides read TGCGCCAGCAGCTTTAGGACAGACACTGAAGCTTTCTTT. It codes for CASSFRTDTEAFF.

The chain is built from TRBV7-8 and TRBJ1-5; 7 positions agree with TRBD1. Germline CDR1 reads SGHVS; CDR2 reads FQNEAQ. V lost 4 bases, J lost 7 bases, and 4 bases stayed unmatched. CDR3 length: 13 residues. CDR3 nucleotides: TGTGCCAGCAGCTCGACAGGGAACCAGCCCCAGCATTTT. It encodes CASSSTGNQPQHF.

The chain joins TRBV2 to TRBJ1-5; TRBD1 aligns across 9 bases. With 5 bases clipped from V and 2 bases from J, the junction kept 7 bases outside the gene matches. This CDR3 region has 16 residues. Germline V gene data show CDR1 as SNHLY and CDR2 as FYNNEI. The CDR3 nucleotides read TGTGCCAGCAGTAACATACAGGGGGCAGGCAATCAGCCCCAGCATTTT. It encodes CASSNIQGAGNQPQHF.

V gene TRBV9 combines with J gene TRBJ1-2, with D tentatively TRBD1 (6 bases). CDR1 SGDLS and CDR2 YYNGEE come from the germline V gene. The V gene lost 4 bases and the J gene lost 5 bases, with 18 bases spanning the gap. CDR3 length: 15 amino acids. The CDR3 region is CASSPRRTASYGYTF. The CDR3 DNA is TGTGCCAGCAGCCCCCGTAGGACAGCCTCTTATGGCTACACCTTC.

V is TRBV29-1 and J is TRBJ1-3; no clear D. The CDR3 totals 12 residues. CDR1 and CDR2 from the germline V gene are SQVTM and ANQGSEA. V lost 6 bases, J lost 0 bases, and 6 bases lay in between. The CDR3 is CSVASSGNTIYF. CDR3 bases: TGCAGCGTGGCTAGCTCTGGAAACACCATATATTTT.

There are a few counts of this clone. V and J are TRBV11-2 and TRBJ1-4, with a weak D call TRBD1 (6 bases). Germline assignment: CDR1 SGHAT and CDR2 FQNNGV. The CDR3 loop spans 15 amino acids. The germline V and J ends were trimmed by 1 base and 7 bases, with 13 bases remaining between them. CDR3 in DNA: TGTGCCAGCAGCTTAGTTGGGGGCTCGGCTGAAAAACTGTTTTTT. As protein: CASSLVGGSAEKLFF.